The TCR beta chain under discussion was sequenced for a study of OX40 agonist ivuxolimab in advanced cancers. Study at large: Ivuxolimab, which patients received intravenously every 2 weeks, was dosed at 0.01 to 10 mg/kg.

Findings and limits, study-wide: At 0.1 to 3.0 mg/kg, CD4+ and CD8+ blood T cells expanded clonally by week 6. More expanded clones were seen, on average, in CD8+ T cells than in CD4+.

The count of this clone is one. Its specificity is not known. The V and J ends lost 7 bases and 8 bases respectively, with 11 bases between them. This CDR3 is built from 12 residues. Germline V lookup: CDR1 MNHEY, CDR2 SMNVEV (reference sequence). Only in-frame clones appear in the TCRdb table, and some are missing; sequencing was by immunoSEQ multiplex PCR. Here the sample spans about 85,000 clones, about 86% being singletons. The specimen comprised CD4+ or CD8+ T cells sorted from blood, sampled in a trial of the OX40 agonist ivuxolimab. The source of this sequence is an adult with an advanced solid tumor such as melanoma, head and neck, liver or kidney cancer. The rearrangement links TRBV27 to TRBJ2-2; D remains ambiguous. CDR3 amino acids: CASTGGRGELFF. The CDR3 region has the DNA TGTGCCAGCACGGGCGGTAGGGGGGAGCTGTTTTTT.